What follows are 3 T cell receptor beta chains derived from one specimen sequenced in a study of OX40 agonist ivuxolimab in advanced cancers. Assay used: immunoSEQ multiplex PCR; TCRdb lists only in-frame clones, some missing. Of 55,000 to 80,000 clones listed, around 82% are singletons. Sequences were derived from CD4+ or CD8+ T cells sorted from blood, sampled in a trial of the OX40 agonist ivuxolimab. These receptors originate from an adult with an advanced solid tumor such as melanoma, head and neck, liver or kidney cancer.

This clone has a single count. CDR3 coding DNA: TGTGCCAGCAGCCAGAAAACTAGCTCTACGCAGTATTTT. As protein: CASSQKTSSTQYF. This sequence joins TRBV7-2 and TRBJ2-3; D perhaps matches TRBD2 (6 bases). Trimming removed 5 bases from V and 8 bases from J, with 14 bases in between. Germline loops: CDR1 SGHTA, CDR2 FQGNSA. The CDR3 loop spans 13 amino acids.

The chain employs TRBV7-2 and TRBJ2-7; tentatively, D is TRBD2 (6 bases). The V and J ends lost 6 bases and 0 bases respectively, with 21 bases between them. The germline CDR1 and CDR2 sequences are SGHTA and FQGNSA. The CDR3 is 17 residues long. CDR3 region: CASSRLSSGPSSYEQYF. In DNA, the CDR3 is TGTGCCAGCAGTCGCCTTAGTAGCGGTCCCAGCTCCTACGAGCAGTACTTC.

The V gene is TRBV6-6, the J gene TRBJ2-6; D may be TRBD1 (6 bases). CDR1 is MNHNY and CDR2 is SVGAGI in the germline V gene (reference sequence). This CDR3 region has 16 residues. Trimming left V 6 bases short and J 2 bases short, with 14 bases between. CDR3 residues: CASSENRDTGANVLTF. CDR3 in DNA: TGTGCCAGCAGCGAAAATCGGGACACTGGGGCCAACGTCCTGACTTTC.